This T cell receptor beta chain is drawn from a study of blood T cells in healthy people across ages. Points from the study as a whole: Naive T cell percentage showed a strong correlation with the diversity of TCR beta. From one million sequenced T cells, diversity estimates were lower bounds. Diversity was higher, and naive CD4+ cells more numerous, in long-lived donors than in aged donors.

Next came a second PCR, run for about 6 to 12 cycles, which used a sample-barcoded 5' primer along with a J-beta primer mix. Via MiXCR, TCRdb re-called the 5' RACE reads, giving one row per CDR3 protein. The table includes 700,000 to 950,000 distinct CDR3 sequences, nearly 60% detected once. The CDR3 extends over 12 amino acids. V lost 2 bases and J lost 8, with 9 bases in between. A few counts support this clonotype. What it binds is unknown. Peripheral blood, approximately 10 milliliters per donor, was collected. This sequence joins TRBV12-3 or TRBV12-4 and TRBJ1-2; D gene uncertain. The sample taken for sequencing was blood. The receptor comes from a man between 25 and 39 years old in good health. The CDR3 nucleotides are TGTGCCAGCAGTTTATTTGGATTGGGCTACACCTTC. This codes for CASSLFGLGYTF.